Reported below is one T cell receptor (beta chain). What it binds is unknown. The junction and the germline gene differ at one end; a read error may be behind it. This entry comes from a study of cytomegalovirus exposure and HLA in healthy donors. Overall study context: Genotyping of under 500 donors showed that about 83% belonged to the Caucasian-associated ancestry cluster.

The PCR had 60 Vbeta and 13 Jbeta primers. Sequencing used immunoSEQ multiplex PCR; TCRdb keeps in-frame clones, though not all of them. The sample has 95,000 to 100,000 clones, 75% seen once. CDR1 SEHNR and CDR2 FQNEAQ come from the germline V gene (reference sequence). CDR3 length: 18 amino acids. The study, taken as a whole, reports: In a later analysis, several top co-occurrence clusters appeared linked to parvovirus B19, influenza, CMV and Epstein-Barr virus. Most of the CMV-associated TCR beta chains (in a later analysis) appeared to be HLA-restricted.

Nominal health characterized the donors when sampled, though unrecorded immune exposures were likely. The sequencing sample was made of PBMCs. The V gene is TRBV7-9, the J gene TRBJ1-2; D is perhaps TRBD1 (6 bases). This clonotype originated in a man aged 50 to 59 in good health and CMV-seronegative. CDR3 residues: CSSSLDGHGGLKNYGYTF. The DNA of the CDR3 is TGTTCCAGCAGCTTAGATGGACACGGGGGGCTGAAGAACTATGGCTACACCTTC.